The 24 T cell receptor beta chains reported below all come from one sample, sequenced in a study of T cell responses to AZD1222 COVID-19 vaccine. Libraries were prepared by immunoSEQ multiplex PCR; TCRdb keeps only in-frame clonotypes and omits some of them. The sample carries about 180,000 clones, about 93% recorded once. This sample comprised peripheral blood, obtained 28 days after the second AZD1222 dose. These TCRs come from an adult who received the AZD1222 COVID-19 vaccine.

This chain links TRBV7-8 with TRBJ1-5; possibly TRBD1 for D (5 bases). V dropped 0 bases and J dropped 6 bases, with 9 bases sitting between them. This CDR3 comprises 14 residues. The germline V gene has CDR1 SGHVS and CDR2 FQNEAQ. The CDR3, as DNA: TGTGCCAGCAGCTTAGCCGGGACCAGTCAGCCCCAGCATTTT. Its translation: CASSLAGTSQPQHF.

This clone showed up just once. The rearrangement joins TRBV6-1 to TRBJ2-5; perhaps TRBD2 as D (5 bases). The CDR3 is 14 amino acids. Germline lookup yields CDR1 MNHNS and CDR2 SASEGT. V was cut by 3 bases and J by 3 bases, with 11 bases left in between. The CDR3 loop reads CASSDWLGEETQYF. The CDR3 nucleotides are TGTGCCAGCAGTGATTGGTTGGGAGAAGAGACCCAGTACTTC.

The genes are TRBV19 and TRBJ1-1; D is unclear. CDR1 is LNHDA, CDR2 SQIVND, per germline (reference sequence). This CDR3 has 17 residues. The V end was cut by 4 bases, the J end by 2 bases, with 20 bases between. DNA for the CDR3: TGTGCCAGTAGTAGATGGGTAAGCCGGTCAGGAAACACTGAAGCTTTCTTT. This translates into CASSRWVSRSGNTEAFF.

The V gene is TRBV11-3, the J gene TRBJ1-1, with TRBD1 matching over 7 bases. Germline-derived CDR1 and CDR2 are SGHNT and YENEEA. The CDR3 spans 13 residues. V lost 3 bases, J lost 9 bases, and 7 bases stayed unmatched. The CDR3 DNA follows: TGTGCCAGCAGCTTTCGACAGGGTGACCAAGCTTTCTTT. The encoded protein is CASSFRQGDQAFF.

V is TRBV29-1 and J is TRBJ1-1; a weak D match, TRBD1 (5 bases). The V end was cut by 1 base, the J end by 4 bases, with 10 bases between. CDR3 length: 13 amino acids. Germline CDR1 is SQVTM and CDR2 is ANQGSEA. The CDR3 reads CSVEGRGVTEAFF. The CDR3 nucleotides are TGCAGCGTTGAAGGTAGAGGGGTCACTGAAGCTTTCTTT.

This rearrangement joins TRBV24-1 to TRBJ1-2; D remains unclear. CDR1 KGHDR and CDR2 SFDVKD come from the germline V gene. The CDR3 runs to 11 residues. V was clipped by 3 bases and J by 8 bases, with 6 bases between them. The DNA of the CDR3 is TGTGCCACCAGTGATCGAGGGGGCTACACCTTC. Protein product: CATSDRGGYTF.

J is TRBJ1-3 and V is TRBV5-1, with D uncertain. V was pared by 3 bases and J by 3 bases, with 13 bases between. The CDR3 spans 15 residues. CDR1 is SGHRS and CDR2 is YFSETQ in the germline V gene. This chain's CDR3 is CASSSFSGGGNTIYF. Written as DNA, the CDR3 is TGCGCCAGCAGCTCATTTTCAGGAGGTGGAAACACCATATATTTT.

V gene TRBV7-3 combines with J gene TRBJ1-1; a possible D gene is TRBD1 (6 bases). The V end was cut by 2 bases, the J end by 3 bases, with 7 bases between. Germline V CDR1 and CDR2: SGHTA, FQGTGA. The CDR3 has 13 residues. CDR3 nucleotides: TGTGCCAGCAGCTTACACAGGGACACTGAAGCTTTCTTT. This codes for CASSLHRDTEAFF.

This chain links TRBV7-9 with TRBJ2-1; 10 bases are shared with TRBD2. This CDR3 has 15 residues. V lost 0 bases to trimming and J lost 5 bases; unmatched junction nucleotides: 1. Germline V gene sequence: CDR1 SEHNR, CDR2 FQNEAQ (reference sequence). CDR3 in amino acids: CASSLATSGNNEQFF. CDR3 nucleotide sequence: TGTGCCAGCAGCTTAGCCACTAGCGGGAACAATGAGCAGTTCTTC.

Only one count was recorded for this clone. Relative to the germline gene, one junction end is altered; a read error may explain this. The rearrangement links TRBV7-2 to TRBJ2-5, with TRBD1 identical over 9 bases. The CDR3 contains 15 residues. CDR1 and CDR2 from the germline V gene are SGHTA and FQGNSA. CDR3 coding DNA: TGTGCCAGCAGCTTAGGAACCGGGACAGGGAGATCAAGGAACTTC. It yields the protein CASSLGTGTGRSRNF.

The rearrangement joins TRBV10-3 to TRBJ2-1; weak D call: TRBD1 (6 bases). Germline-derived CDR1 and CDR2 are ENHRY and SYGVKD. Between the trimmed V and J ends, which lost 4 bases and 8 bases, there was a span of 12 bases. The CDR3 spans 13 residues. The CDR3 here is CAISVPQGYEQFF. The CDR3 nucleotides read TGTGCCATCAGTGTTCCACAGGGTTATGAGCAGTTCTTC.

About this clone: One end of the junction is discordant with germline, which a read error may explain. The chain employs TRBV7-9 and TRBJ1-2; 9 nucleotides line up with TRBD1. CDR1 SEHNR and CDR2 FQNEAQ come from the germline V gene (reference sequence). The CDR3 loop spans 14 amino acids. CDR3 nucleotide sequence: TGTGCCAGCACCTTATCACAGGGGGCGCATGGCTACACCTTC. This translates into CASTLSQGAHGYTF.

The chain's CDR3 is CASRGPGQGRYGYTF. CDR3 coding DNA: TGTGCCAGCAGAGGGCCGGGACAGGGTAGGTATGGCTACACCTTC. The genes are TRBV6-4 and TRBJ1-2, with 9 bases matching TRBD1. From germline, CDR1 is MRHNA and CDR2 SNTAGT. This CDR3 comprises 15 residues. J was trimmed by 5 bases and V by 6 bases; bases with no gene match: 10.

In DNA form, the CDR3 reads TGCGCCAGCAGCTTGGACCCTCTTCCGGGAAAACTGTTTTTT. Translated, it gives CASSLDPLPGKLFF. V gene TRBV5-1 combines with J gene TRBJ1-4; D unclear. The germline V gene encodes CDR1 SGHRS and CDR2 YFSETQ. The germline V and J ends were trimmed by 0 bases and 10 bases, with 13 bases remaining between them. The CDR3 totals 14 residues.

This clone was detected only a few times. This rearrangement joins TRBV7-2 to TRBJ2-7; the match to TRBD2 covers 10 bases. The germline CDR1 and CDR2 sequences are SGHTA and FQGNSA. The V segment lost 3 bases and the J segment 1 base; nucleotides outside the gene matches: 3. The CDR3 runs 15 residues. The CDR3 DNA reads TGTGCCAGCAGCTTCCTAGCGGGGGAGTCCTACGAGCAGTACTTC. It specifies CASSFLAGESYEQYF.

The chain combines TRBV2 with TRBJ2-2, with D possibly being TRBD1 or TRBD2 (5 bases each). V lost 5 bases to trimming and J lost 0 bases, with 16 bases between them. Germline CDR1 is SNHLY and CDR2 is FYNNEI. The CDR3 has 17 amino acids. The CDR3 spells CASSYDRGPANTGELFF. For the CDR3, the DNA is TGTGCCAGCAGTTACGACCGGGGCCCCGCGAACACCGGGGAGCTGTTTTTT. Filled out from reference TRBV2 and TRBJ2-2, the complete variable domain reads EPEVTQTPSHQVTQMGQEVILRCVPISNHLYFYWYRQILGQKVEFLVSFYNNEISEKSEIFDDQFSVERPDGSNFTLKIRSTKLEDSAMYFCASSYDRGPANTGELFFGEGSRLTVL.

V usage is TRBV30 and J usage is TRBJ2-7; D gene unclear. The CDR3 loop spans 12 amino acids. Trimming shortened V by 2 bases and J by 6 bases, and 11 bases separated the two germline ends. CDR1 and CDR2 (germline): GTSNPN, SVGIG (reference sequence). CDR3 in DNA: TGTGCCTGGAGTCACCCTCCGCTCGAGCAGTACTTC. It codes for CAWSHPPLEQYF.

This sequence joins TRBV18 and TRBJ1-2, with unresolved D. Trimming shortened V by 0 bases and J by 2 bases, and 7 bases separated the two germline ends. Germline V CDR1 and CDR2: KGHSH, LQKENI. This CDR3 spans 14 amino acids. The CDR3 DNA reads TGTGCCAGCTCACCACCAACGGGAAACTATGGCTACACCTTC. This sequence encodes CASSPPTGNYGYTF.

The CDR3 loop reads CAWRIGTSNSPLHF. CDR3 DNA sequence: TGTGCCTGGAGAATAGGGACTTCAAACTCACCCCTCCACTTT. The chain couples TRBV30 to TRBJ1-6; a weak D match, TRBD1 (5 bases). Germline CDR1 GTSNPN, CDR2 SVGIG (reference sequence). The CDR3 is 14 residues long. With 3 bases removed from V and 10 bases from J, the gap between germline ends came to 16 bases.

V usage is TRBV7-9 and J usage is TRBJ1-3; D remains ambiguous. CDR3 length: 16 amino acids. V was pared by 1 base and J by 0 bases, with 10 bases between. Germline V lookup: CDR1 SEHNR, CDR2 FQNEAQ (reference sequence). This CDR3 is CASSLDPGSSGNTIYF. The CDR3 DNA reads as TGTGCCAGCAGCTTAGACCCAGGCAGCTCTGGAAACACCATATATTTT.

The chain employs TRBV19 and TRBJ1-5; D is undetermined. The length of the CDR3 is 16 residues. The V gene's germline CDR1 is LNHDA and CDR2 SQIVND (reference sequence). V shed 2 bases and J shed 4 bases, with 15 bases lying between them. CDR3: CASSISFSLANQPQHF. CDR3 sequence (DNA): TGTGCCAGTAGTATAAGCTTCTCGTTAGCGAATCAGCCCCAGCATTTT.

This chain uses TRBV11-1 with TRBJ2-7; D gene uncertain. V lost 1 base and J lost 0, with 10 bases in between. Germline V CDR1 and CDR2: SGHAT, FQDESV (reference sequence). The CDR3 runs 15 residues. DNA of the CDR3: TGTGCCAGCAGCTTAGATGTCATCCTCTCCTACGAGCAGTACTTC. Its protein is CASSLDVILSYEQYF.

The chain links TRBV6-5 to TRBJ1-2; D not certain. The CDR3 spans 14 residues. CDR1 is MNHEY, CDR2 SVGAGI, per germline. Trimming stripped 7 bases from V and 4 bases from J, with 16 bases between. CDR3 sequence reads: CASIDRWATYGYTF. DNA of the CDR3: TGTGCCAGCATCGACCGATGGGCGACCTATGGCTACACCTTC.

CDR3 coding DNA: TGTGCCAGCAGTTTGACGACAGGGAATTCACCCCTCCACTTT. Translation: CASSLTTGNSPLHF. The chain is built from TRBV27 and TRBJ1-6; TRBD1 matches 7 bases. Germline values: CDR1 MNHEY, CDR2 SMNVEV (reference sequence). This CDR3 spans 14 amino acids. With V trimmed by 3 bases and J by 7 bases, 3 bases remained unmatched.